Listed here is a single T cell receptor beta chain. The target antigen is unknown. Profiled with immunoSEQ multiplex PCR; TCRdb holds only in-frame clones, not every one. The sample consists of about 130,000 clones, around 90% of them appearing once. This sample is part of a study of graft-versus-host responses after intestinal transplantation. About the study: Anti-thymocyte globulin induction preceded three to four years of tacrolimus and steroid maintenance in all recipients.

The trim removed 4 bases at V and 1 base at J, leaving 0 bases unmatched. This CDR3 has 12 residues. Germline loops: CDR1 GTSNPN, CDR2 SVGIG (reference sequence). This chain connects TRBV30 to TRBJ2-5; 7 bases agree with TRBD2. The receptor comes from a human donor who received an intestinal transplant. The starting material was unstimulated CD4+ T cells sorted from spleen or lymph node cells, obtained before intestinal transplant. The CDR3 reads CAWTGGQETQYF. DNA for the CDR3: TGTGCCTGGACGGGGGGCCAAGAGACCCAGTACTTC.